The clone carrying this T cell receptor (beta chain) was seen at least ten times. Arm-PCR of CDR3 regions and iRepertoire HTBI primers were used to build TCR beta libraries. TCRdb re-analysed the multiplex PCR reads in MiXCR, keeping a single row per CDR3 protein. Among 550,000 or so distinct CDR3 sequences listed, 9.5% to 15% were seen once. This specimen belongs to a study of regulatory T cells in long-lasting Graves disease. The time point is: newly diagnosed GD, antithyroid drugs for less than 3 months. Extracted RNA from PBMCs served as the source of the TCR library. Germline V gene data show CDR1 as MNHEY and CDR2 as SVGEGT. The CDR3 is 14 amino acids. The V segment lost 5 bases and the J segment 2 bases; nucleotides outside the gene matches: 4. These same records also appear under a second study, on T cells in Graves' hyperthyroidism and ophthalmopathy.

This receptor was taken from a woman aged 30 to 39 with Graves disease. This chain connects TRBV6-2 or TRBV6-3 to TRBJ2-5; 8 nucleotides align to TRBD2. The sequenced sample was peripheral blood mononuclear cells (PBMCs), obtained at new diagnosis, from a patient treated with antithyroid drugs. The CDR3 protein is CASSKAGAQETQYF. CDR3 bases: TGTGCCAGCAGTAAAGCGGGAGCACAAGAGACCCAGTACTTC.